Following are 2 T cell receptor beta chains from one sample sequenced in a study of control samples from healthy donors and cancer patients. This table comes from immunoSEQ multiplex PCR, and its TCRdb copy is limited to in-frame clones, with some not included. The table counts 150,000 to 200,000 clones; about 2.2% lies in the top ten. Material for sequencing was blood. The source of these receptors is a woman aged 30 to 39 in good health.

V and J are TRBV30 and TRBJ1-1; D might be TRBD1 (5 bases). With 2 bases removed from V and 1 base from J, the gap between germline ends came to 11 bases. Germline assignment: CDR1 GTSNPN and CDR2 SVGIG (reference sequence). This CDR3 region has 14 residues. CDR3 DNA sequence: TGTGCCTGGAGTAGGCGACAGCAGAACACTGAAGCTTTCTTT. It codes for CAWSRRQQNTEAFF.

The V and J genes are TRBV29-1 and TRBJ1-2, with unresolved D. Trimming removed 4 bases from V and 8 bases from J, with 20 bases in between. The CDR3 covers 14 residues. CDR1 SQVTM and CDR2 ANQGSEA come from the germline V gene. DNA for the CDR3: TGCAGCGTTGCCTATCGCGGGTACACTACGGGCTACACCTTC. Its protein is CSVAYRGYTTGYTF.